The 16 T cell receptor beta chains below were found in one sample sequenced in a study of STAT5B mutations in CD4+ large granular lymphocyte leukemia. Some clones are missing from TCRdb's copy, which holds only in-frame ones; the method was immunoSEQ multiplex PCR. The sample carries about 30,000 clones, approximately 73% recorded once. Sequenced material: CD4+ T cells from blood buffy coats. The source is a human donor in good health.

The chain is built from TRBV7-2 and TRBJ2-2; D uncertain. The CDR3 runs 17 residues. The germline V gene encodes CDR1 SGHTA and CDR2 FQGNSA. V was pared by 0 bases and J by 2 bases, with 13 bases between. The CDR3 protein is CASSLALGFSNTGELFF. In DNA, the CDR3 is TGTGCCAGCAGCTTAGCGCTAGGGTTTTCCAACACCGGGGAGCTGTTTTTT.

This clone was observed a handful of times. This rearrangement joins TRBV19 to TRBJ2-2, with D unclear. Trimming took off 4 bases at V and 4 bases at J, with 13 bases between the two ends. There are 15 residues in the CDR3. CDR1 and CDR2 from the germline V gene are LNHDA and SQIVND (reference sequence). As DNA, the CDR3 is TGTGCCAGTAGTAAGTCCCAGTGGGGCACCGGGGAGCTGTTTTTT. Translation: CASSKSQWGTGELFF.

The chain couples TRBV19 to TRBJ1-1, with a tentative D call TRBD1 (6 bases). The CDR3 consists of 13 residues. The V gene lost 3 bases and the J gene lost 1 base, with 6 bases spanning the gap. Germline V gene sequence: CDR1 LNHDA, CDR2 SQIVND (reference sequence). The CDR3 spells CASSMDRNTEAFF. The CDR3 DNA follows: TGTGCCAGTAGTATGGACAGGAACACTGAAGCTTTCTTT.

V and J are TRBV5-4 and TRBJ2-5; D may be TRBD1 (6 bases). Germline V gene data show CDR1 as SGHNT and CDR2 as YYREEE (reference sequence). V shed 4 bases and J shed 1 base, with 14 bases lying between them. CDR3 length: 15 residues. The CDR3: CASSLLDRSQETQYF. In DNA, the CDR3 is TGTGCCAGCAGCCTACTAGACAGGAGCCAAGAGACCCAGTACTTC.

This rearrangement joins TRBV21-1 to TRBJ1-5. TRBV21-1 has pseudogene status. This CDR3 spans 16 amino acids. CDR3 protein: CASSKFREEVRQPQHF. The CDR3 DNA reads TGTGCCAGCAGCAAGTTCAGGGAGGAAGTAAGGCAGCCCCAGCATTTT.

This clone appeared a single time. CDR3 in amino acids: CASSLPGQGNGGYTF. Here the CDR3 DNA reads TGTGCCAGCAGCCTCCCGGGACAGGGGAATGGAGGCTACACCTTC. The chain recombines TRBV4-2 with TRBJ1-2; TRBD1 agrees at 10 bases. From germline, CDR1 is LGHNA and CDR2 YNFKEQ. This CDR3 region has 15 residues. V dropped 4 bases and J dropped 8; count of bases not matched to a gene: 10.

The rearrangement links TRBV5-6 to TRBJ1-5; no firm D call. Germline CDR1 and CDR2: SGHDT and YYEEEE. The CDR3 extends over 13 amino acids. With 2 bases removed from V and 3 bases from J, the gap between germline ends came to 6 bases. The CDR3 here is CASSFGTNQPQHF. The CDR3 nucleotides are TGTGCCAGCAGCTTCGGCACCAATCAGCCCCAGCATTTT. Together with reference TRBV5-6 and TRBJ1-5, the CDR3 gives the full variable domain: DAGVTQSPTHLIKTRGQQVTLRCSPKSGHDTVSWYQQALGQGPQFIFQYYEEEERQRGNFPDRFSGHQFPNYSSELNVNALLLGDSALYLCASSFGTNQPQHFGDGTRLSIL.

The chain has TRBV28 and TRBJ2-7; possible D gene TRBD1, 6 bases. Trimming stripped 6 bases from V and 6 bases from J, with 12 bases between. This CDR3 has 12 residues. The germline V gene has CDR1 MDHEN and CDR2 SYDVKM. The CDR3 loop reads CASSSPRGEQYF. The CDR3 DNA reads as TGTGCCAGCAGCTCGCCCAGGGGCGAGCAGTACTTC.

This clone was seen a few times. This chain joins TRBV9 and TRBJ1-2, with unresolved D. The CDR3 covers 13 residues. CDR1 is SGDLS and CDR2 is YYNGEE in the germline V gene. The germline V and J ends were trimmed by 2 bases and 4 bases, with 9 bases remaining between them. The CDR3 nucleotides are TGTGCCAGCAGCGTTGGAGGCTCCTATGGCTACACCTTC. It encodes CASSVGGSYGYTF.

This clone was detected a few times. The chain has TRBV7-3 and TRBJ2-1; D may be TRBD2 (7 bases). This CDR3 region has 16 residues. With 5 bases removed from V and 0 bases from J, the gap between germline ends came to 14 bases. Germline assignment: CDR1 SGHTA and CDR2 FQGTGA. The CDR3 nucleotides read TGTGCCAGCAGCACAGGGCGCGGGAGCTCCTACAATGAGCAGTTCTTC. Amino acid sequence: CASSTGRGSSYNEQFF.

In nucleotides, the CDR3 is TGCGCCAGCAGCTCCGGAGATGGGATTCGGGGTGAAAAACTGTTTTTT. Encoded protein: CASSSGDGIRGEKLFF. The J gene is TRBJ1-4, the V gene TRBV5-1; no firm D call. CDR3 length: 16 amino acids. Trimming shortened V by 3 bases and J by 7 bases, and 19 bases separated the two germline ends. Germline values: CDR1 SGHRS, CDR2 YFSETQ. The full variable domain, its missing parts supplied by reference TRBV5-1 and TRBJ1-4, is KAGVTQTPRYLIKTRGQQVTLSCSPISGHRSVSWYQQTPGQGLQFLFEYFSETQRNKGNFPGRFSGRQFSNSRSEMNVSTLELGDSALYLCASSSGDGIRGEKLFFGSGTQLSVL.

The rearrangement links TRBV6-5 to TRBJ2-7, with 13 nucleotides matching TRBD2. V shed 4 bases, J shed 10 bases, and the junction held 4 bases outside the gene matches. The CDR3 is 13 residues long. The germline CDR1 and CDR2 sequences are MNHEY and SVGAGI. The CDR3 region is CASSSGTSGKQYF. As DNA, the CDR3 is TGTGCCAGCAGTTCCGGGACTAGCGGGAAACAGTACTTC.

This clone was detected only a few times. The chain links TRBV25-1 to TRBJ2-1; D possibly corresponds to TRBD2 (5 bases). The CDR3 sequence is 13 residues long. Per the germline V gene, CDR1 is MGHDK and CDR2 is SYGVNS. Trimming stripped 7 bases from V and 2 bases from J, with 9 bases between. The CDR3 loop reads CASIGKTYNEQFF. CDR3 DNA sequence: TGTGCCAGCATCGGGAAGACCTACAATGAGCAGTTCTTC.

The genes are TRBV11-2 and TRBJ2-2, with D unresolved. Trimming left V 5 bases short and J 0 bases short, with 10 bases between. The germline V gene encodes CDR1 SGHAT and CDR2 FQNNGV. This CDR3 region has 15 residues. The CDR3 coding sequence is TGTGCCAGCAGCCCCAGCCAGCCGAACACCGGGGAGCTGTTTTTT. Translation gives CASSPSQPNTGELFF.

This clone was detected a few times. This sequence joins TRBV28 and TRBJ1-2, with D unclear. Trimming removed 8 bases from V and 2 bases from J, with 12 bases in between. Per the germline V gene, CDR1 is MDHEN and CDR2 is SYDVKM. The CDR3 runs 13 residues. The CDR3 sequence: CASGTQSNYGYTF. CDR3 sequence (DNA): TGTGCCAGCGGAACACAGTCCAACTATGGCTACACCTTC.

The CDR3 loop reads CASSLMAPGKINYGYTF. Here the CDR3 DNA reads TGTGCCAGCAGTCTTATGGCCCCTGGGAAGATTAACTATGGCTACACCTTC. The chain has TRBV28 and TRBJ1-2; the D is unclear. Trimming took 5 bases from V and 1 from J, leaving 20 bases between them. The CDR3 covers 17 residues. Germline CDR1 and CDR2: MDHEN and SYDVKM.